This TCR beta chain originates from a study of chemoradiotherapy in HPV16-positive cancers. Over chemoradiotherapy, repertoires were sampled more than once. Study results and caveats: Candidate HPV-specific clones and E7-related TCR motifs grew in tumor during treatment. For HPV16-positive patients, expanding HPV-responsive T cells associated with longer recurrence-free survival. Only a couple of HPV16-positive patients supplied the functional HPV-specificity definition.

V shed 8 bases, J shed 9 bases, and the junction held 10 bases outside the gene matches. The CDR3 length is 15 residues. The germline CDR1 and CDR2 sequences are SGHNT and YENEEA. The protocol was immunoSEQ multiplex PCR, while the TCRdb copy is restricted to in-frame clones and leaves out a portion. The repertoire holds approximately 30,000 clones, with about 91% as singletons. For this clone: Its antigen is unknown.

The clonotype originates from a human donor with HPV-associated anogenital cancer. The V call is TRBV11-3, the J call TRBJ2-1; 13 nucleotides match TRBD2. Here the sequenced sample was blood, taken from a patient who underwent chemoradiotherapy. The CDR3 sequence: CASGNGLAGVLEQFF. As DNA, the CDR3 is TGTGCCAGCGGGAACGGACTAGCGGGAGTTCTTGAGCAGTTCTTC.